The 9 T cell receptor beta chains in this list originate from one sample, sequenced in a study of regulatory T cells in long-lasting Graves disease. Construction of the TCR beta libraries employed iRepertoire HTBI primers in conjunction with Arm-PCR of CDR3 regions. A single record per CDR3 protein comes from TCRdb applying MiXCR to the multiplex PCR reads. This table has about 340,000 distinct CDR3 sequences, 15% to 20% appearing once. The sample's time point: persistent/refractory GD, antithyroid drugs over 5 years with positive TRAb. From PBMCs, RNA was extracted and then used to make the TCR library. The specimen comprised peripheral blood mononuclear cells (PBMCs), sampled when the disease was refractory, from a patient treated with antithyroid drugs. The receptors originated from a female donor with Graves disease.

In its sample, this clonotype was seen many times. The V call is TRBV28, the J call TRBJ1-6, with TRBD1 matching over 7 bases. J gave up 7 bases and V 1 base, and 10 bases lay outside the gene matches. This CDR3 has 17 residues. Germline CDR1 reads MDHEN; CDR2 reads SYDVKM. The CDR3 coding sequence is TGTGCCAGCAGTTTATCCCCGGGACAGATAACGAATTCACCCCTCCACTTT. This sequence encodes CASSLSPGQITNSPLHF.

In its sample, this clonotype was seen many times. The V and J genes are TRBV2 and TRBJ1-6; D might be TRBD1 (5 bases). Germline V gene sequence: CDR1 SNHLY, CDR2 FYNNEI. CDR3 length: 15 amino acids. The V gene lost 6 bases and the J gene lost 5 bases, with 14 bases spanning the gap. The CDR3: CASREIDSNNSPLHF. CDR3 coding DNA: TGTGCCAGCAGAGAGATAGACAGCAATAATTCACCCCTCCACTTT.

The chain combines TRBV4-1 with TRBJ1-1; 8 nucleotides agree with TRBD1. This CDR3 region has 16 residues. The germline V gene has CDR1 MGHRA and CDR2 YSYEKL. With V trimmed by 4 bases and J by 2 bases, 9 bases remained unmatched. The CDR3 is CASSRVGQVNNTEAFF. The CDR3 region has the DNA TGCGCCAGCAGCCGAGTGGGACAGGTTAACAACACTGAAGCTTTCTTT.

This clonotype qualifies as medium-sized. The chain combines TRBV11-2 with TRBJ2-5, with no clear D. V was clipped by 0 bases and J by 1 base, with 3 bases between them. The CDR3 sequence is 13 residues long. CDR1 is SGHAT and CDR2 is FQNNGV in the germline V gene. The chain's CDR3 is CASSLDTQETQYF. For the CDR3, the DNA is TGTGCCAGCAGCTTAGATACCCAAGAGACCCAGTACTTC. Full variable domain (remainder filled in from reference TRBV11-2 and TRBJ2-5): EAGVAQSPRYKIIEKRQSVAFWCNPISGHATLYWYQQILGQGPKLLIQFQNNGVVDDSQLPKDRFSAERLKGVDSTLKIQPAKLEDSAVYLCASSLDTQETQYFGPGTRLLVL.

This chain joins TRBV9 and TRBJ1-1; unclear D gene. Per the germline V gene, CDR1 is SGDLS and CDR2 is YYNGEE. The CDR3 runs to 16 residues. V was pared by 4 bases and J by 2 bases, with 18 bases between. For the CDR3, the DNA is TGTGCCAGCAGCCCTAACCCGACCAGCACAAACACTGAAGCTTTCTTT. Protein product: CASSPNPTSTNTEAFF.

In this sample, this clonotype turned up many times. The chain employs TRBV7-8 and TRBJ2-2; 8 nucleotides line up with TRBD2. This CDR3 contains 16 residues. With V trimmed by 2 bases and J by 4 bases, 6 bases remained unmatched. Per the germline V gene, CDR1 is SGHVS and CDR2 is FQNEAQ. CDR3 in DNA: TGTGCCAGCAGCTTACCCCCCAGCGGGAGCACCGGGGAGCTGTTTTTT. It codes for CASSLPPSGSTGELFF.

The chain uses TRBV7-9 and TRBJ1-5; D might be TRBD1 (5 bases). The CDR3 loop spans 12 amino acids. CDR1 and CDR2 (germline): SEHNR, FQNEAQ (reference sequence). V lost 10 bases and J lost 6, with 13 bases in between. CDR3: CATEGVGQPQHF. The CDR3 DNA follows: TGTGCCACGGAAGGGGTGGGTCAGCCCCAGCATTTT. Based on the CDR3 plus reference TRBV7-9 and TRBJ1-5, the full variable domain is DTGVSQNPRHKITKRGQNVTFRCDPISEHNRLYWYRQTLGQGPEFLTYFQNEAQLEKSRLLSDRFSAERPKGSFSTLEIQRTEQGDSAMYLCATEGVGQPQHFGDGTRLSIL.

This clonotype was recorded at least ten times. The chain joins TRBV5-5 to TRBJ1-3; D remains ambiguous. V shed 0 bases and J shed 2 bases, with 9 bases lying between them. The CDR3 has 15 amino acids. Germline V gene data show CDR1 as SGHKS and CDR2 as YYEKEE (reference sequence). CDR3: CASSLDRTPGNTIYF. The CDR3 DNA reads as TGTGCCAGCAGCTTGGACAGAACGCCTGGAAACACCATATATTTT. Full variable domain (rest looked up from reference TRBV5-5 and TRBJ1-3): DAGVTQSPTHLIKTRGQQVTLRCSPISGHKSVSWYQQVLGQGPQFIFQYYEKEERGRGNFPDRFSARQFPNYSSELNVNALLLGDSALYLCASSLDRTPGNTIYFGEGSWLTVV.

This clonotype was detected many times. The chain employs TRBV12-3 or TRBV12-4 and TRBJ1-2; weak D call: TRBD1 (5 bases). V was shortened by 3 bases and J by 7 bases, with 12 bases between the two germline ends. This CDR3 is 13 amino acids long. CDR3: CASSFQGALGYTF. The CDR3 DNA sequence: TGTGCCAGCAGTTTTCAAGGGGCGCTTGGCTACACCTTC.